One and the same sample provided the 32 T cell receptor beta chains below, sequenced in a study of identical twins. TCRdb fed the 5' RACE reads into MiXCR, producing one record per CDR3 protein. This sample carries roughly 470,000 distinct CDR3 sequences, approximately 14% of them seen once, and the ten largest clones take 0.8% to 1%. The same data also went into a second study, on yellow fever vaccine responses in identical twins.

Material for sequencing was CD4+ T cells sorted from blood. These receptors originate from a woman aged 18 to 35 in good health.

This chain connects TRBV7-2 to TRBJ1-6; weak D call: TRBD1 (5 bases). Trimming stripped 5 bases from V and 7 bases from J, with 18 bases between. Per the germline V gene, CDR1 is SGHTA and CDR2 is FQGNSA. This CDR3 spans 16 amino acids. In DNA, the CDR3 is TGTGCCAGCAGCCCCCGGGTCCCGGGACGAAATTCACCCCTCCACTTT. Translating gives CASSPRVPGRNSPLHF.

In this sample, this clonotype turned up a few times. The rearrangement joins TRBV11-2 to TRBJ2-3; the D gene is possibly TRBD1 (6 bases). The V end lost 1 base, the J end lost 9 bases, and 11 bases lay between the germline ends. From germline, CDR1 is SGHAT and CDR2 FQNNGV. This CDR3 is built from 13 residues. Here the CDR3 reads CASSLAGTRTQYF. Written as DNA, the CDR3 is TGTGCCAGCAGCTTAGCGGGGACACGGACGCAGTATTTT.

This clonotype was detected a few times. This rearrangement joins TRBV9 to TRBJ2-7; the D is unclear. V lost 0 bases and J 4 bases, leaving 5 bases between the germline ends. Germline CDR1 reads SGDLS; CDR2 reads YYNGEE. The CDR3 has 12 amino acids. CDR3: CASSVEDYEQYF. Written as DNA, the CDR3 is TGTGCCAGCAGCGTAGAGGATTACGAGCAGTACTTC.

Notes on this clonotype: One end of the junction varies from germline; a read error may be responsible. V gene TRBV27 combines with J gene TRBJ2-1; the D is unclear. Looked up from germline, CDR1 is MNHEY and CDR2 is SMNVEV (reference sequence). CDR3 size: 13 residues. This CDR3 reads CASSLSPGLNRWF. The CDR3 nucleotides are TGTGCCAGCAGTTTATCCCCCGGGCTCAACCGGTGGTTC.

The chain recombines TRBV5-1 with TRBJ2-3; 11 nucleotides agree with TRBD2. This CDR3 has 17 residues. Losses at the gene ends were 0 bases for V and 3 bases for J; bases not matched to a gene: 6. The germline gives CDR1 SGHRS, CDR2 YFSETQ. The CDR3 spells CASSLELAGGRTDTQYF. The CDR3 nucleotides are TGCGCCAGCAGCTTGGAGCTAGCGGGGGGACGGACAGATACGCAGTATTTT. Based on the CDR3 plus reference TRBV5-1 and TRBJ2-3, the full variable domain is KAGVTQTPRYLIKTRGQQVTLSCSPISGHRSVSWYQQTPGQGLQFLFEYFSETQRNKGNFPGRFSGRQFSNSRSEMNVSTLELGDSALYLCASSLELAGGRTDTQYFGPGTRLTVL.

The sample holds a few counts of this clonotype. This chain uses TRBV12-3 or TRBV12-4 with TRBJ2-2; TRBD2 matches at 7 bases. Trimming took 7 bases from V and 8 from J; bases not matched to a gene: 7. CDR3 size: 13 residues. For the CDR3, the DNA is TGTGCCAGCAACATGGGGGGGTCTGGGGAGCTGTTTTTT. Its protein product is CASNMGGSGELFF.

The CDR3 nucleotides read TGTGCCAGCAGTGAAGGCAGCCCGAGCACAGATACGCAGTATTTT. Its translation: CASSEGSPSTDTQYF. The J gene is TRBJ2-3, the V gene TRBV2; D is undetermined. CDR3 length: 15 residues. Between the trimmed V and J ends, which lost 1 base and 0 bases, there was a span of 8 bases. Germline CDR1 is SNHLY and CDR2 is FYNNEI.

J is TRBJ1-5 and V is TRBV12-5, with D possibly matching TRBD1 (5 bases). The CDR3 consists of 14 residues. Trimming left V 4 bases short and J 9 bases short, with 16 bases between. CDR1 and CDR2 from the germline V gene are LGHNT and FRNRAP. CDR3 loop: CASGSGPRVRPQHF. DNA for the CDR3: TGTGCTAGTGGTTCGGGACCCCGGGTGAGGCCCCAGCATTTT.

There are a few counts of this clonotype. The chain couples TRBV20-1 to TRBJ1-5; no reliable D call. Looked up from germline, CDR1 is DFQATT and CDR2 is SNEGSKA (reference sequence). This CDR3 has 15 amino acids. Trimming pared 0 bases from V and 8 bases from J, leaving 17 bases between. In nucleotides, the CDR3 is TGCAGTGCTAGAGATAGAGGTGGTCTTACGGAGCCCCAGCATTTT. Protein sequence: CSARDRGGLTEPQHF.

There are a few counts of this clonotype. The J gene is TRBJ2-5, the V gene TRBV7-3; TRBD2 matches 10 bases. V was pared by 5 bases and J by 8 bases, with 11 bases of the junction left unmatched. This CDR3 is 15 amino acids long. The germline V gene has CDR1 SGHTA and CDR2 FQGTGA. The CDR3 protein is CASSPQALAGATQYF. CDR3 nucleotides: TGTGCCAGCAGCCCCCAGGCGCTAGCGGGGGCCACCCAGTACTTC.

This clonotype showed up many times. The rearrangement joins TRBV12-3 or TRBV12-4 to TRBJ2-2, with 7 bases fitting TRBD2. Trimming at V came to 5 bases and at J to 4 bases, leaving 13 bases not matched to a gene. CDR3 size: 17 residues. The CDR3 DNA sequence: TGTGCCAGCAGTACCCTTGGGGAGGGTAGGATCACCGGGGAGCTGTTTTTT. Translating gives CASSTLGEGRITGELFF.

This rearrangement joins TRBV5-1 to TRBJ2-2, with D uncertain. Germline-derived CDR1 and CDR2 are SGHRS and YFSETQ. Trimming removed 0 bases at V and 7 bases at J, with 4 bases between. This CDR3 is built from 12 residues. CDR3 residues: CASSLVNGELFF. The CDR3 DNA reads TGCGCCAGCAGCTTGGTGAACGGGGAGCTGTTTTTT.

This clonotype was recorded at least ten times. The rearrangement joins TRBV12-3 or TRBV12-4 to TRBJ2-2; no firm D call. V lost 4 bases and J 5 bases, leaving 11 bases between the germline ends. CDR3 length: 14 residues. The CDR3 region is CASSSPDFTGELFF. In DNA, the CDR3 is TGTGCCAGCAGTTCTCCCGACTTTACCGGGGAGCTGTTTTTT.

This clonotype occurred a few times. The gene calls are TRBV6-1 and TRBJ2-7; D not resolved. Germline V gene data show CDR1 as MNHNS and CDR2 as SASEGT. Trimming took 5 bases from V and 2 from J, leaving 10 bases between them. The CDR3 contains 13 residues. The CDR3 sequence is CASSPTLTYEQYF. CDR3 coding DNA: TGTGCCAGCAGTCCTACACTTACCTACGAGCAGTACTTC.

The chain carries TRBV6-1 and TRBJ1-1; possibly TRBD1 for D (6 bases). V lost 6 bases, J lost 3 bases, and 20 bases lay in between. CDR1 and CDR2 from the germline V gene are MNHNS and SASEGT. This CDR3 contains 16 residues. In DNA form, the CDR3 reads TGTGCCAGCAGGATGCAGGGGAGGTCGATGGACACTGAAGCTTTCTTT. As protein: CASRMQGRSMDTEAFF.

This clonotype was recorded a few times. The chain links TRBV4-2 to TRBJ2-2, with D possibly matching TRBD2 (7 bases). This CDR3 spans 17 amino acids. The V end lost 3 bases, the J end lost 4 bases, and 18 bases lay between the germline ends. The germline CDR1 and CDR2 sequences are LGHNA and YNFKEQ. This CDR3 reads CASSHPRGGGGTGELFF. CDR3 nucleotide sequence: TGTGCCAGCAGCCATCCCCGAGGGGGGGGCGGCACCGGGGAGCTGTTTTTT.

This clonotype occurred a few times. This chain connects TRBV4-1 to TRBJ2-1; 11 nucleotides match TRBD2. Per the germline V gene, CDR1 is MGHRA and CDR2 is YSYEKL. CDR3 size: 22 residues. The trim removed 2 bases at V and 6 bases at J, leaving 24 bases unmatched. CDR3 sequence (DNA): TGCGCCAGCAGCCAATCCACCGGGACTAGCGGTCTGATTGGCGGTATGAGCAATGAGCAGTTCTTC. Amino acid sequence: CASSQSTGTSGLIGGMSNEQFF.

This clonotype was observed a single time. The chain links TRBV15 to TRBJ2-7, with D tentatively TRBD1 or TRBD2 (6 bases each). Germline loops: CDR1 LNHNV, CDR2 YYDKDF (reference sequence). This CDR3 has 14 residues. V lost 0 bases and J 5 bases, leaving 11 bases between the germline ends. This chain's CDR3 is CATSRDPRGDEQYF. In DNA form, the CDR3 reads TGTGCCACCAGCAGAGATCCGAGGGGGGACGAGCAGTACTTC.

In this sample, this clonotype turned up many times. V and J are TRBV5-1 and TRBJ2-5; possible D gene TRBD1, 5 bases. CDR1 and CDR2 from the germline V gene are SGHRS and YFSETQ. CDR3 length: 15 residues. Trimming took off 4 bases at V and 5 bases at J, with 18 bases between the two ends. DNA of the CDR3: TGCGCCAGCAGCCTTACAGGAGTCTCCATGGAGACCCAGTACTTC. Amino acids: CASSLTGVSMETQYF.

This clonotype was detected a few times. The chain uses TRBV20-1 and TRBJ2-1, with a weak D call TRBD2 (6 bases). V lost 6 bases to trimming and J lost 1 base, with 16 bases between them. The germline CDR1 and CDR2 sequences are DFQATT and SNEGSKA (reference sequence). The CDR3 has 15 residues. CDR3 in amino acids: CSAPSGGISYNEQFF. The CDR3 nucleotides read TGCAGTGCACCCTCCGGCGGGATTTCCTACAATGAGCAGTTCTTC.

This clonotype was picked up a small number of times. The chain uses TRBV6-2 or TRBV6-3 and TRBJ2-1; no clear D gene. V lost 7 bases and J 2 bases, leaving 15 bases between the germline ends. Germline CDR1 is MNHEY and CDR2 is SVGEGT. The CDR3 runs 15 residues. In DNA form, the CDR3 reads TGTGCCAGCATTACAAAGGGATTCACCTACAATGAGCAGTTCTTC. Protein product: CASITKGFTYNEQFF.

V gene TRBV7-2 combines with J gene TRBJ2-5, with a weak D call TRBD2 (7 bases). Trimming pared 3 bases from V and 5 bases from J, leaving 16 bases between. The germline V gene encodes CDR1 SGHTA and CDR2 FQGNSA. This CDR3 spans 15 amino acids. CDR3 nucleotide sequence: TGTGCCAGCAGCTTGGGGGGGGCGGTGGTGGAGACCCAGTACTTC. Its protein is CASSLGGAVVETQYF.

This clonotype occurred a few times. This chain connects TRBV28 to TRBJ2-5, with 9 bases fitting TRBD1. CDR1 and CDR2 (germline): MDHEN, SYDVKM. The junction had 21 bases not matched to a gene; V was cut back by 5 bases and J by 5 bases. This CDR3 has 19 residues. In nucleotides, the CDR3 is TGTGCCAGCAGTGGGGACAGGGTAGCAGCGAAGACAGCTCGGGAGACCCAGTACTTC. This sequence encodes CASSGDRVAAKTARETQYF.

This clonotype was counted between two and nine times. The chain recombines TRBV20-1 with TRBJ2-1; TRBD2 matches 9 bases. The CDR3 loop spans 11 amino acids. With V trimmed by 3 bases and J by 12 bases, 3 bases remained unmatched. Germline values: CDR1 DFQATT, CDR2 SNEGSKA (reference sequence). CDR3 residues: CSASKTSGQFF. The CDR3 DNA reads TGCAGTGCTAGTAAGACTAGCGGGCAGTTCTTC.

This chain links TRBV2 with TRBJ2-3; no firm D call. Trimming pared 5 bases from V and 3 bases from J, leaving 6 bases between. The CDR3 has 12 amino acids. Germline V CDR1 and CDR2: SNHLY, FYNNEI. The CDR3 sequence: CASSTETDTQYF. The CDR3 DNA is TGTGCCAGCAGTACAGAAACAGATACGCAGTATTTT.

A few counts support this clonotype. This chain links TRBV3-1 with TRBJ2-1; TRBD2 agrees at 8 bases. V lost 2 bases, J lost 5 bases, and 8 bases stayed unmatched. The length of the CDR3 is 16 residues. Germline assignment: CDR1 LGHDT and CDR2 YNNKEL (reference sequence). DNA for the CDR3: TGTGCCAGCAGCCAACCCAGCGGGAGTGGGAACAATGAGCAGTTCTTC. Protein: CASSQPSGSGNNEQFF.

This clonotype was observed a handful of times. The chain recombines TRBV7-2 with TRBJ2-5; D remains ambiguous. This CDR3 spans 11 amino acids. The germline V and J ends were trimmed by 6 bases and 7 bases, with 9 bases remaining between them. Germline V gives CDR1 SGHTA, CDR2 FQGNSA. CDR3 in DNA: TGTGCCAGCAGGTCATCCGGGACCCAGTACTTC. Protein sequence: CASRSSGTQYF. Full variable domain (outside the CDR3, taken from reference TRBV7-2 and TRBJ2-5): GAGVSQSPSNKVTEKGKDVELRCDPISGHTALYWYRQSLGQGLEFLIYFQGNSAPDKSGLPSDRFSAERTGGSVSTLTIQRTQQEDSAVYLCASRSSGTQYFGPGTRLLVL.

The chain carries TRBV20-1 and TRBJ2-7; D may be TRBD2 (5 bases). Germline CDR1 and CDR2: DFQATT and SNEGSKA (reference sequence). Trimming left V 6 bases short and J 7 bases short, with 19 bases between. The CDR3 consists of 13 residues. The CDR3 DNA is TGCAGTGCCCCCACTAGGGTTTTCGGTGAGCAGTACTTC. This codes for CSAPTRVFGEQYF.

The chain links TRBV20-1 to TRBJ1-1, with unresolved D. Trimming stripped 3 bases from V and 1 base from J, with 9 bases between. The CDR3 sequence is 13 residues long. Per germline, CDR1 DFQATT and CDR2 SNEGSKA (reference sequence). The CDR3 region has the DNA TGCAGTGCTAGGAGCCGGGCGAACACTGAAGCTTTCTTT. Amino acid sequence: CSARSRANTEAFF.

This chain links TRBV7-9 with TRBJ2-2; TRBD1 might be the D (5 bases). Trimming shortened V by 5 bases and J by 1 base, and 11 bases separated the two germline ends. Germline loops: CDR1 SEHNR, CDR2 FQNEAQ (reference sequence). The CDR3 runs to 15 residues. CDR3 sequence: CASSRMTVNTGELFF. The CDR3 coding sequence is TGTGCCAGCAGCCGAATGACAGTGAACACCGGGGAGCTGTTTTTT.

This rearrangement joins TRBV7-9 to TRBJ2-7, with 8 bases matching TRBD1. Germline-derived CDR1 and CDR2 are SEHNR and FQNEAQ (reference sequence). J lost 2 bases, V lost 3 bases, and 9 bases had no gene match. This CDR3 region has 16 residues. CDR3 in DNA: TGTGCCAGCAGCTTCGGCTGGGACAGGCGTACCTACGAGCAGTACTTC. This translates into CASSFGWDRRTYEQYF.

This clonotype was seen many times. The chain employs TRBV7-3 and TRBJ2-3; D uncertain. Trimming removed 6 bases from V and 0 bases from J, with 13 bases in between. The CDR3 extends over 15 amino acids. Germline values: CDR1 SGHTA, CDR2 FQGTGA. The CDR3 DNA is TGTGCCAGCAGTCCATCCCCTAGTAGCACAGATACGCAGTATTTT. Protein product: CASSPSPSSTDTQYF.